Presented here are 18 T cell receptor beta chains from one specimen sequenced in a study of blood T cell repertoires in COVID-19 (dated by TCRdb to about 2020). Library method: the immunoSEQ multiplex PCR assay. What TCRdb holds here is the immuneACCESS table cut down to in-frame rearrangements. Part of the clones is not present; checked against another copy, under half of the missing clones reflect an unresolved V gene, and the others are unexplained. Within this sample are under 300,000 clones, with 86% of them counted one time only. The ten biggest clones cover 6.2% of the sample. Sequenced sample: peripheral blood. The receptors were gathered from a man aged 55 to 70 with acute or convalescent COVID-19.

The V call is TRBV18, the J call TRBJ1-3; D may be TRBD1 (5 bases). CDR1 is KGHSH and CDR2 is LQKENI in the germline V gene. V was cut by 6 bases and J by 8 bases, with 14 bases left in between. This CDR3 contains 13 residues. The CDR3 loop is CASSLGQGHTIYF. The CDR3 DNA reads TGTGCCAGCTCGCTGGGGCAAGGGCACACCATATATTTT.

This chain uses TRBV29-1 with TRBJ1-1; a possible D gene is TRBD1 (6 bases). The CDR3 is made up of 13 amino acids. Trimming removed 4 bases at V and 4 bases at J, with 13 bases between. Germline CDR1 SQVTM, CDR2 ANQGSEA. The CDR3 nucleotides are TGCAGCGTTGTCCAACAGGGCGGCACTGAAGCTTTCTTT. It specifies CSVVQQGGTEAFF.

The rearrangement uses TRBV19 and TRBJ2-7; D might be TRBD1 (6 bases). The V gene lost 5 bases and the J gene lost 10 bases, with 18 bases spanning the gap. Germline V gives CDR1 LNHDA, CDR2 SQIVND (reference sequence). The CDR3 consists of 13 residues. In DNA form, the CDR3 reads TGTGCCAGTAGTCTCTCGGACAGAGACCCCCAGTACTTC. Translation: CASSLSDRDPQYF.

The chain employs TRBV4-2 and TRBJ2-7; 8 nucleotides align to TRBD2. Germline V gene lookup returns CDR1 LGHNA and CDR2 YNFKEQ. The CDR3 runs to 16 residues. Germline trimming cut 0 bases from V and 3 bases from J; bases unmatched to any gene: 7. For the CDR3, the DNA is TGTGCCAGCAGCCAAGATTGGCGGGAGGACATCTACGAGCAGTACTTC. It codes for CASSQDWREDIYEQYF.

This clone came up once. The chain is built from TRBV7-6 and TRBJ2-3, with 7 bases fitting TRBD2. Germline V gene lookup returns CDR1 SGHVS and CDR2 FNYEAQ. This CDR3 is 15 amino acids long. Unmatched junction bases numbered 5, after V lost 5 bases and J lost 0 bases. The CDR3 loop is CASSVLASSTDTQYF. As DNA, the CDR3 is TGTGCCAGCAGCGTACTAGCGTCAAGCACAGATACGCAGTATTTT. The complete variable domain, with remaining parts taken from reference TRBV7-6 and TRBJ2-3, reads GAGVSQSPRYKVTKRGQDVALRCDPISGHVSLYWYRQALGQGPEFLTYFNYEAQQDKSGLPNDRFSAERPEGSISTLTIQRTEQRDSAMYRCASSVLASSTDTQYFGPGTRLTVL.

CDR3 protein: CASSIQGLTEETQYF. The CDR3 DNA sequence: TGTGCCAGCAGCATACAGGGTCTCACCGAAGAGACCCAGTACTTC. The chain couples TRBV9 to TRBJ2-5, with a possible D match to TRBD1 (6 bases). Trimming pared 4 bases from V and 3 bases from J, leaving 16 bases between. The germline CDR1 and CDR2 sequences are SGDLS and YYNGEE. The CDR3 has 15 residues.

The chain employs TRBV19 and TRBJ1-6, with unresolved D. Germline loops: CDR1 LNHDA, CDR2 SQIVND (reference sequence). Trimming removed 6 bases at V and 10 bases at J, with 10 bases between. This CDR3 has 12 amino acids. This CDR3 reads CASSLPWSPLHF. CDR3 coding DNA: TGTGCCAGTAGCCTACCATGGTCACCCCTCCACTTT.

V usage is TRBV6-5 and J usage is TRBJ2-3; 13 bases are shared with TRBD2. This CDR3 contains 15 residues. The trim removed 6 bases at V and 3 bases at J, leaving 3 bases unmatched. The germline V gene has CDR1 MNHEY and CDR2 SVGAGI. CDR3 in DNA: TGTGCCAGCAGACTAGCGGGAGGGCCGACAGATACGCAGTATTTT. It is translated as CASRLAGGPTDTQYF.

The chain couples TRBV11-2 to TRBJ2-7, with TRBD2 identical over 9 bases. CDR3 size: 16 residues. Trimming took 4 bases from V and 0 from J; bases not matched to a gene: 7. The germline V gene encodes CDR1 SGHAT and CDR2 FQNNGV. The CDR3 nucleotides read TGTGCCAGCAGCTCGTTTGCGGGAGGGAACTCCTACGAGCAGTACTTC. It yields the protein CASSSFAGGNSYEQYF.

This clone was picked up a small number of times. The V and J genes are TRBV9 and TRBJ1-6, with 9 bases fitting TRBD1. V shed 3 bases, J shed 7 bases, and the junction held 5 bases outside the gene matches. The germline CDR1 and CDR2 sequences are SGDLS and YYNGEE. The CDR3 is 15 residues long. The chain's CDR3 is CASSARTGDNSPLHF. In DNA, the CDR3 is TGTGCCAGCAGCGCGAGGACAGGGGACAATTCACCCCTCCACTTT. The complete variable domain, with remaining parts taken from reference TRBV9 and TRBJ1-6, reads DSGVTQTPKHLITATGQRVTLRCSPRSGDLSVYWYQQSLDQGLQFLIQYYNGEERAKGNILERFSAQQFPDLHSELNLSSLELGDSALYFCASSARTGDNSPLHFGNGTRLTVT.

J is TRBJ2-5 and V is TRBV2; the D gene is possibly TRBD1 (6 bases). The germline V and J ends were trimmed by 6 bases and 7 bases, with 15 bases remaining between them. Germline CDR1 SNHLY, CDR2 FYNNEI. The CDR3 covers 13 residues. The CDR3 DNA reads as TGTGCCAGCAGGGAGCTACAGGGAGCGACCCAGTACTTC. Encoded protein: CASRELQGATQYF.

The chain has TRBV30 and TRBJ1-3; weak D call: TRBD1 (5 bases). V was trimmed by 0 bases and J by 0 bases, leaving 9 bases between them. The CDR3 totals 15 residues. Germline CDR1 GTSNPN, CDR2 SVGIG (reference sequence). CDR3 sequence: CAWSVQDTSGNTIYF. In nucleotides, the CDR3 is TGTGCCTGGAGTGTACAGGACACCTCTGGAAACACCATATATTTT.

This sequence joins TRBV10-3 and TRBJ1-6, with 7 bases identical to TRBD1. The CDR3 totals 17 residues. V was clipped by 3 bases and J by 7 bases; unmatched bases: 12. The germline gives CDR1 ENHRY, CDR2 SYGVKD. The CDR3 protein is CAISDLLRDSLNSPLHF. DNA for the CDR3: TGTGCCATCAGTGACCTACTAAGGGACAGTCTGAATTCACCCCTCCACTTT.

The chain employs TRBV19 and TRBJ2-1, with 8 bases matching TRBD2. Trimming removed 10 bases from V and 3 bases from J; junction bases left unmatched: 11. Germline V gives CDR1 LNHDA, CDR2 SQIVND (reference sequence). CDR3 size: 15 residues. Here the CDR3 DNA reads TGTGCCACCAAATTAAAGCGGGAGAGCTACAATGAGCAGTTCTTC. As protein: CATKLKRESYNEQFF.

This chain connects TRBV11-3 to TRBJ2-3; 7 bases are a match to TRBD2. V lost 2 bases and J lost 1; bases outside the gene matches: 6. This CDR3 comprises 16 residues. Germline V gives CDR1 SGHNT, CDR2 YENEEA. CDR3 region: CASSLMSGEGTDTQYF. The CDR3 bases are TGTGCCAGCAGCTTAATGAGCGGGGAGGGCACAGATACGCAGTATTTT.

V and J are TRBV27 and TRBJ1-1; no clear D. CDR3 length: 13 residues. Looked up from germline, CDR1 is MNHEY and CDR2 is SMNVEV (reference sequence). Deletions cut 3 bases from V and 1 base from J, with 6 bases between. The CDR3 DNA reads TGTGCCAGCAGTTTGGCCTGGAACACTGAAGCTTTCTTT. Translation gives CASSLAWNTEAFF.

J is TRBJ1-1 and V is TRBV28, with 8 bases fitting TRBD1. In germline, CDR1 is MDHEN, CDR2 SYDVKM. J was trimmed by 1 base and V by 3 bases; bases with no gene match: 10. The CDR3 covers 17 residues. CDR3 nucleotide sequence: TGTGCCAGCAGTTTGGTCCCAGGGGGCGGGAAGAACACTGAAGCTTTCTTT. Protein: CASSLVPGGGKNTEAFF.

This rearrangement joins TRBV24-1 to TRBJ2-2; 7 nucleotides align to TRBD1. Trimming removed 4 bases from V and 5 bases from J; junction bases left unmatched: 12. The CDR3 spans 17 residues. CDR1 is KGHDR, CDR2 SFDVKD, per germline. The CDR3: CATSDRRSGGRTGELFF. The CDR3 DNA reads as TGTGCCACCAGTGACCGGAGATCAGGGGGTCGAACCGGGGAGCTGTTTTTT.